A single sample is the source of the 14 T cell receptor beta chains below, sequenced in a study of shared clonotypes between healthy human individuals (TCRdb year 2020). CD8 naive samples were CD45RO-negative cells positively selected for CCR7, giving a CD45RA+CCR7+ population that excluded TemRA cells. The protocol used for the library was the immunoSEQ multiplex PCR assay. What TCRdb holds here is the immuneACCESS table cut down to in-frame rearrangements. Part of the clones is not present; checked against another copy, under half of the missing clones reflect an unresolved V gene, and the others are unexplained. The sample data list about 1.9 million clones, and about 93% of these were observed just once. The top ten clones comprise 1.5% to 2% of the sample. The sequenced material came from naive CD8+ T cells from PBMCs. Reading the label with the study, this specimen's cell subset or site is: CD45RA+CCR7+. These receptors all come from a man aged 18 to 29 in good health. Some clones in this sample may be carry-over from other donors' samples.

The genes are TRBV27 and TRBJ2-3; D is unresolved. Germline assignment: CDR1 MNHEY and CDR2 SMNVEV (reference sequence). Trimming shortened V by 7 bases and J by 3 bases, and 14 bases separated the two germline ends. The length of the CDR3 is 14 residues. DNA for the CDR3: TGTGCCAGCACCCCCCTTCTTGGAACAGATACGCAGTATTTT. Encoded protein: CASTPLLGTDTQYF.

This clone is a singleton in its sample. V usage is TRBV10-3 and J usage is TRBJ2-7; D is possibly TRBD1 (5 bases). CDR1 and CDR2 from the germline V gene are ENHRY and SYGVKD. This CDR3 has 12 amino acids. V lost 10 bases and J 2 bases, leaving 12 bases between the germline ends. The CDR3 is CATADSTYEQYF. CDR3 nucleotide sequence: TGTGCCACTGCCGACAGTACCTACGAGCAGTACTTC.

V usage is TRBV14 and J usage is TRBJ2-1; 7 nucleotides agree with TRBD1. The CDR3 totals 14 residues. CDR1 is SGHDN and CDR2 is FVKESK in the germline V gene. After removal of 3 bases from V and 7 bases from J, the junction contained 6 bases not matched to a gene. CDR3 nucleotides: TGTGCCAGCAGCCACAGGGGGTCAGGGAATGAGCAGTTCTTC. Protein: CASSHRGSGNEQFF.

The CDR3 spells CASSEFRGADTQYF. The CDR3 coding sequence is TGTGCCAGCAGTGAATTCCGTGGGGCAGATACGCAGTATTTT. The gene calls are TRBV25-1 and TRBJ2-3; no clear D gene. Trimming took 1 base from V and 4 from J, leaving 9 bases between them. The CDR3 consists of 14 residues. The germline gives CDR1 MGHDK, CDR2 SYGVNS. The full variable domain, with the rest looked up from reference TRBV25-1 and TRBJ2-3, is EADIYQTPRYLVIGTGKKITLECSQTMGHDKMYWYQQDPGMELHLIHYSYGVNSTEKGDLSSESTVSRIRTEHFPLTLESARPSHTSQYLCASSEFRGADTQYFGPGTRLTVL.

V and J are TRBV6-5 and TRBJ2-2; a weak D match, TRBD1 (5 bases). The CDR3 runs 16 residues. Trimming took 2 bases from V and 0 from J, leaving 10 bases between them. Germline V gene data show CDR1 as MNHEY and CDR2 as SVGAGI. The CDR3 DNA sequence: TGTGCCAGCAGTTACACGCAGGGCCCGAACACCGGGGAGCTGTTTTTT. It encodes CASSYTQGPNTGELFF.

The chain has TRBV28 and TRBJ2-5; tentative D call: TRBD2 (5 bases). The CDR3 runs 14 residues. Germline V gene lookup returns CDR1 MDHEN and CDR2 SYDVKM. The V end lost 3 bases, the J end lost 5 bases, and 13 bases lay between the germline ends. This CDR3 reads CASSFRFRGETQYF. The CDR3 region has the DNA TGTGCCAGCAGTTTCCGCTTCCGAGGGGAGACCCAGTACTTC.

The sample holds one count of this clone. The J gene is TRBJ1-2, the V gene TRBV5-6, with 8 bases fitting TRBD1. Trimming took 4 bases from V and 4 from J; bases not matched to a gene: 6. CDR3 length: 14 amino acids. Germline V gene sequence: CDR1 SGHDT, CDR2 YYEEEE. CDR3 DNA: TGTGCCAGCAGCCCAGGGGGCCCTTCCTATGGCTACACCTTC. Encoded protein: CASSPGGPSYGYTF.

This clone was detected a few times. The V and J genes are TRBV27 and TRBJ1-1; D gene unclear. V was pared by 9 bases and J by 5 bases, with 16 bases between. The CDR3 runs to 13 residues. CDR1 MNHEY and CDR2 SMNVEV come from the germline V gene (reference sequence). DNA for the CDR3: TGTGCCAGTTCGTTGATCTCGAAGACTGAAGCTTTCTTT. Protein sequence: CASSLISKTEAFF.

The chain uses TRBV29-1 and TRBJ1-1, with TRBD1 matching 9 bases. This CDR3 comprises 13 residues. Trimming removed 5 bases from V and 6 bases from J; junction bases left unmatched: 7. Looked up from germline, CDR1 is SQVTM and CDR2 is ANQGSEA. CDR3 sequence: CSVSWTGDPEAFF. The CDR3 bases are TGCAGCGTTTCCTGGACAGGGGACCCTGAAGCTTTCTTT.

The chain recombines TRBV4-1 with TRBJ1-1; no definite D call. CDR3 length: 14 amino acids. From germline, CDR1 is MGHRA and CDR2 YSYEKL. V shed 1 base and J shed 8 bases, with 14 bases lying between them. CDR3 bases: TGCGCCAGCAGCCAAGTTGGGAGAAACTTCGAAGCTTTCTTT. This gives the protein CASSQVGRNFEAFF.

The genes are TRBV27 and TRBJ2-7; 11 nucleotides agree with TRBD1. CDR3 size: 15 residues. J was trimmed by 6 bases and V by 3 bases; bases with no gene match: 7. Germline CDR1 is MNHEY and CDR2 is SMNVEV (reference sequence). CDR3 sequence (DNA): TGTGCCAGCAGTTTTTTCGGACAGGGGGCTCTCGAGCAGTACTTC. Its translation: CASSFFGQGALEQYF.

V and J are TRBV28 and TRBJ1-1, with D maybe TRBD1 (5 bases). Per the germline V gene, CDR1 is MDHEN and CDR2 is SYDVKM. V dropped 4 bases and J dropped 1 base, with 13 bases sitting between them. This CDR3 has 15 residues. CDR3 bases: TGTGCCAGCAGTTCGCCAGGGTGGGGGAACACTGAAGCTTTCTTT. This gives the protein CASSSPGWGNTEAFF.

This clone has a single count. The chain employs TRBV15 and TRBJ2-1, with 8 nucleotides matching TRBD1. Germline CDR1 is LNHNV and CDR2 is YYDKDF (reference sequence). This CDR3 contains 19 residues. The V gene end was trimmed by 0 bases and the J gene end by 4 bases; junction bases not matched to a gene: 14. The DNA for the CDR3 is TGTGCCACCAGCAGAGAACGGCAGGGGGCTCGAAATCTTTACAATGAGCAGTTCTTC. Protein product: CATSRERQGARNLYNEQFF.

The chain employs TRBV7-9 and TRBJ2-1, with a tentative D call TRBD2 (6 bases). Trimming shortened V by 1 base and J by 7 bases, and 14 bases separated the two germline ends. Germline-derived CDR1 and CDR2 are SEHNR and FQNEAQ (reference sequence). The CDR3 loop spans 15 amino acids. Here the CDR3 reads CASSLGSGAMNEQFF. The CDR3 DNA reads as TGTGCCAGCAGCTTAGGATCGGGAGCGATGAATGAGCAGTTCTTC.